The 22 T cell receptor beta chains below were found in one sample sequenced in a study of graft-versus-host responses after intestinal transplantation. The antigens for these receptors are not known. TCRdb keeps only in-frame clones here, not all; method: immunoSEQ multiplex PCR. The sample holds some 100,000 clones, under 95% seen once. Material: unstimulated CD8+ T cells sorted from spleen or lymph node cells, obtained before transplant. All receptors derive from a human donor who was the organ donor for an intestinal transplant.

The chain is built from TRBV7-3 and TRBJ2-5; D may be TRBD2 (6 bases). In germline, CDR1 is SGHTA, CDR2 FQGTGA. This CDR3 has 18 amino acids. V lost 2 bases to trimming and J lost 5 bases, with 24 bases between them. The CDR3 loop reads CASSLSPVATSLWETQYF. The CDR3 region has the DNA TGTGCCAGCAGCTTATCCCCGGTGGCGACTAGTCTTTGGGAGACCCAGTACTTC.

V gene TRBV5-1 combines with J gene TRBJ1-2, with D perhaps TRBD1 (6 bases). CDR1 SGHRS and CDR2 YFSETQ come from the germline V gene. Trimming removed 4 bases from V and 3 bases from J, with 16 bases in between. This CDR3 has 15 residues. The CDR3 nucleotides read TGCGCCAGCAGCCGCCGCGGCAGGGGCGACTATGGCTACACCTTC. Its translation: CASSRRGRGDYGYTF.

CDR3 bases: TGTGCCAGTAGTATAGAAGGGCGGGACCCATACAATGAGCAGTTCTTC. Translation: CASSIEGRDPYNEQFF. The V gene is TRBV19, the J gene TRBJ2-1; tentatively, D is TRBD2 (6 bases). The CDR3 is 16 amino acids. Germline V lookup: CDR1 LNHDA, CDR2 SQIVND (reference sequence). Trimming cost V 0 bases and J 4 bases, with 13 bases left between them.

J is TRBJ2-7 and V is TRBV13, with 8 nucleotides matching TRBD1. The trim removed 0 bases at V and 2 bases at J, leaving 0 bases unmatched. CDR1 is PRHDT, CDR2 FYEKMQ, per germline (reference sequence). CDR3 length: 14 amino acids. CDR3 nucleotide sequence: TGTGCCAGCAGCTTAGGACAGGGGGCCTACGAGCAGTACTTC. This codes for CASSLGQGAYEQYF. Based on the CDR3 plus reference TRBV13 and TRBJ2-7, the full variable domain is AAGVIQSPRHLIKEKRETATLKCYPIPRHDTVYWYQQGPGQDPQFLISFYEKMQSDKGSIPDRFSAQQFSDYHSELNMSSLELGDSALYFCASSLGQGAYEQYFGPGTRLTVT.

The V gene is TRBV7-9, the J gene TRBJ1-2; D is unclear. This CDR3 contains 13 residues. V was trimmed by 8 bases and J by 2 bases, leaving 12 bases between them. CDR1 SEHNR and CDR2 FQNEAQ come from the germline V gene (reference sequence). The chain's CDR3 is CASRGPANYGYTF. The CDR3 bases are TGTGCCAGCCGAGGGCCGGCCAACTATGGCTACACCTTC.

This rearrangement joins TRBV4-1 to TRBJ1-1; TRBD1 is a possible D gene (6 bases). V lost 4 bases and J 3 bases, leaving 9 bases between the germline ends. The CDR3 runs to 13 residues. Germline V gives CDR1 MGHRA, CDR2 YSYEKL. CDR3 loop: CASSLDSYTEAFF. For the CDR3, the DNA is TGCGCCAGCAGCCTGGACAGTTACACTGAAGCTTTCTTT.

The rearrangement uses TRBV7-8 and TRBJ2-1, with D perhaps TRBD2 (6 bases). This CDR3 is 15 amino acids long. Germline V gene sequence: CDR1 SGHVS, CDR2 FQNEAQ. Trimming left V 5 bases short and J 4 bases short, with 15 bases between. The CDR3 DNA sequence: TGTGCCAGCAGCCATCTCGACCGGGAGTACAATGAGCAGTTCTTC. Encoded protein: CASSHLDREYNEQFF.

This chain connects TRBV5-6 to TRBJ2-7; D remains unclear. The V end was cut by 0 bases, the J end by 2 bases, with 9 bases between. The CDR3 contains 14 residues. The germline CDR1 and CDR2 sequences are SGHDT and YYEEEE. Written as DNA, the CDR3 is TGTGCCAGCAGCTTGGAACAGCACGCCTACGAGCAGTACTTC. Residues: CASSLEQHAYEQYF.

V and J are TRBV18 and TRBJ1-6; D ambiguous. Germline CDR1 and CDR2: KGHSH and LQKENI. The CDR3 covers 16 residues. V dropped 5 bases and J dropped 5 bases, with 16 bases sitting between them. CDR3 loop: CASSTYQQLDNSPLHF. In DNA, the CDR3 is TGTGCCAGCTCAACTTATCAACAGTTGGATAATTCACCCCTCCACTTT.

For this clone: One junction end does not reproduce the germline sequence, and a read error may be involved. The chain couples TRBV28 to TRBJ2-5; TRBD2 aligns across 8 bases. Germline V gene sequence: CDR1 MDHEN, CDR2 SYDVKM. The CDR3 extends over 13 amino acids. The DNA of the CDR3 is TGTGCCAGCAGTTTATTAACCGGGACTAGGGGGGACTTC. It translates to CASSLLTGTRGDF. Variable domain in full (rest from reference TRBV28 and TRBJ2-5): DVKVTQSSRYLVKRTGEKVFLECVQDMDHENMFWYRQDPGLGLRLIYFSYDVKMKEKGDIPEGYSVSREKKERFSLILESASTNQTSMYLCASSLLTGTRGDFGPGTRLLVL.

The CDR3: CAWVLWAGGSTDTQYF. The CDR3 DNA reads TGTGCCTGGGTTCTCTGGGCGGGAGGGAGCACAGATACGCAGTATTTT. The chain couples TRBV30 to TRBJ2-3, with 9 positions matching TRBD2. The J segment lost 0 bases and the V segment lost 5 bases, leaving 9 bases of the junction unmatched. The CDR3 consists of 16 residues. Per germline, CDR1 GTSNPN and CDR2 SVGIG (reference sequence). Full variable domain (outside the CDR3, taken from reference TRBV30 and TRBJ2-3): SQTIHQWPATLVQPVGSPLSLECTVEGTSNPNLYWYRQAAGRGLQLLFYSVGIGQISSEVPQNLSASRPQDRQFILSSKKLLLSDSGFYLCAWVLWAGGSTDTQYFGPGTRLTVL.

The V gene is TRBV2, the J gene TRBJ1-3; no reliable D call. The CDR3 length is 15 residues. Germline lookup yields CDR1 SNHLY and CDR2 FYNNEI. The V end lost 5 bases, the J end lost 0 bases, and 11 bases lay between the germline ends. CDR3: CASSPSVFSGNTIYF. CDR3 bases: TGTGCCAGCAGTCCTTCGGTGTTCTCTGGAAACACCATATATTTT.

To note about this clone: At one end the junction does not follow the germline gene, possibly because of a read error. This rearrangement joins TRBV7-8 to TRBJ2-5, with 11 bases matching TRBD2. Germline V gene data show CDR1 as SGHVS and CDR2 as FQNEAQ. This CDR3 has 11 amino acids. The CDR3 loop is CASSLAGGTYF. The CDR3 nucleotides read TGTGCCAGCAGTTTAGCGGGAGGGACGTACTTC. The whole variable domain, filled in from reference TRBV7-8 and TRBJ2-5, reads GAGVSQSPRYKVAKRGQDVALRCDPISGHVSLFWYQQALGQGPEFLTYFQNEAQLDKSGLPSDRFFAERPEGSVSTLKIQRTQQEDSAVYLCASSLAGGTYFGPGTRLLVL.

This chain links TRBV5-1 with TRBJ2-7; 11 nucleotides agree with TRBD2. The junction had 3 bases not matched to a gene; V was cut back by 5 bases and J by 5 bases. CDR3 length equals 13 residues. From germline, CDR1 is SGHRS and CDR2 YFSETQ. The chain's CDR3 is CASRTSGVHEQYF. The CDR3 nucleotides read TGCGCCAGCAGGACTAGCGGGGTCCACGAGCAGTACTTC. Full variable domain (outside the CDR3, taken from reference TRBV5-1 and TRBJ2-7): KAGVTQTPRYLIKTRGQQVTLSCSPISGHRSVSWYQQTPGQGLQFLFEYFSETQRNKGNFPGRFSGRQFSNSRSEMNVSTLELGDSALYLCASRTSGVHEQYFGPGTRLTVT.

The chain is built from TRBV11-2 and TRBJ1-2; no firm D call. The V gene lost 3 bases and the J gene lost 5 bases, with 22 bases spanning the gap. Germline CDR1 SGHAT, CDR2 FQNNGV. This CDR3 is built from 17 residues. The CDR3 sequence: CASSFRGSDYSLYGYTF. In DNA, the CDR3 is TGTGCCAGCAGCTTTAGAGGGAGTGACTATTCCTTGTATGGCTACACCTTC.

The chain joins TRBV28 to TRBJ1-3; D is perhaps TRBD1 (5 bases). The V end was cut by 11 bases, the J end by 0 bases, with 17 bases between. CDR1 is MDHEN and CDR2 is SYDVKM in the germline V gene. The CDR3 contains 15 residues. The CDR3 DNA reads as TGTGCCTGCCAGCGACAGCCACACTCTGGAAACACCATATATTTT. It translates to CACQRQPHSGNTIYF. Drawing the rest from reference TRBV28 and TRBJ1-3, the complete variable domain is DVKVTQSSRYLVKRTGEKVFLECVQDMDHENMFWYRQDPGLGLRLIYFSYDVKMKEKGDIPEGYSVSREKKERFSLILESASTNQTSMYLCACQRQPHSGNTIYFGEGSWLTVV.

In nucleotides, the CDR3 is TGTGCCAGCAGCTCAACAGGGGGCAACACTGAAGCTTTCTTT. Translating it yields CASSSTGGNTEAFF. The chain joins TRBV7-9 to TRBJ1-1; 9 nucleotides align to TRBD1. The CDR3 runs to 14 residues. J lost 2 bases, V lost 4 bases, and 2 bases had no gene match. Germline CDR1 and CDR2: SEHNR and FQNEAQ (reference sequence).

The V gene is TRBV5-1, the J gene TRBJ1-2; D not resolved. The CDR3 totals 12 residues. Germline V CDR1 and CDR2: SGHRS, YFSETQ. Trimming took off 0 bases at V and 8 bases at J, with 8 bases between the two ends. The CDR3 reads CASSLGGSGYTF. The CDR3 DNA reads TGCGCCAGCAGCTTGGGAGGGTCCGGCTACACCTTC.

This clone has only one observation. The genes are TRBV6-1 and TRBJ1-1; D may be TRBD1 (6 bases). Per germline, CDR1 MNHNS and CDR2 SASEGT. The CDR3 runs 11 residues. V lost 8 bases and J lost 10, with 14 bases in between. In nucleotides, the CDR3 is TGTGCCAGCCGGGGGGGGGCAGGAGCTTTCTTT. Translation: CASRGGAGAFF.

This sequence joins TRBV5-4 and TRBJ2-5, with 8 bases fitting TRBD2. TRBJ2-7 explains the end of the DNA better; the J call may be wrong. The germline gives CDR1 SGHNT, CDR2 YYREEE (reference sequence). The CDR3 loop spans 14 amino acids. The CDR3 sequence is CASSGGLAPYEQYF. CDR3 sequence (DNA): TGTGCCAGCAGCGGCGGACTAGCCCCCTACGAGCAGTACTTC.

V usage is TRBV6-1 and J usage is TRBJ2-5, with D possibly TRBD1 on 5 matching bases. The V and J ends lost 3 bases and 1 base respectively, with 12 bases between them. Germline V gene data show CDR1 as MNHNS and CDR2 as SASEGT. The CDR3 contains 15 residues. The CDR3 DNA follows: TGTGCCAGCAGTGACCCTCCGCAGGGCCAAGAGACCCAGTACTTC. The encoded protein is CASSDPPQGQETQYF.

The V gene is TRBV28, the J gene TRBJ1-4; D not certain. From germline, CDR1 is MDHEN and CDR2 SYDVKM. The V end lost 3 bases, the J end lost 5 bases, and 10 bases lay between the germline ends. CDR3 size: 14 residues. In DNA form, the CDR3 reads TGTGCCAGCAGTTTGTCGCGACTGAATGAAAAACTGTTTTTT. Translated, it gives CASSLSRLNEKLFF.